Listed below are T cell receptor beta chains from one sample, sequenced in a study of shared clonotypes between healthy human individuals. Assay used: immunoSEQ multiplex PCR; TCRdb lists only in-frame clones, some missing. The table includes 1 million to 1.2 million clones, roughly 80% detected once. Sequencing used memory CD4+ T cells from PBMCs. Source of these receptors: a man aged 18 to 35 in good health. Some clones in this sample may be carry-over from other donors' samples. The CDR3 runs from the conserved cysteine through the conserved F or W. The D gene is left open where the match is weak. Size is stated for part of the rows, as once, few or many counts, or as a class when the clone is expanded.

>NA|TRBV7-6|few|TRBJ2-3
CASSLRPSASTDTQYF
TGTGCCAGCAGCTTGAGACCGAGTGCTAGCACAGATACGCAGTATTTT
>TRBD2|TRBV7-3|once|TRBJ2-7
CASNIRLGTSGSVRDEQYF
TGTGCCAGCAACATACGGTTAGGGACTAGCGGGAGTGTACGCGACGAGCAGTACTTC
>NA|TRBV4-2|once|TRBJ2-3
CASSQEWGDEDTQYF
TGTGCCAGCAGCCAAGAGTGGGGGGATGAGGATACGCAGTATTTT
>TRBD1|TRBV27|few|TRBJ1-5
CASSQGDSNQPQHF
TGTGCCAGCAGTCAGGGGGACAGCAATCAGCCCCAGCATTTT
>TRBD2|TRBV11-2|NA|TRBJ2-1
CASSPRLAGVYNEQFF
TGTGCCAGCAGCCCACGGTTAGCGGGAGTATACAATGAGCAGTTCTTC
>TRBD2|TRBV7-2|NA|TRBJ2-1
CASSSKGTSGSVSYNEQFF
TGTGCCAGCAGCTCCAAGGGGACTAGCGGGAGCGTATCCTACAATGAGCAGTTCTTC
>NA|TRBV6-4|few|TRBJ2-3
CASSDSPSSGDTQYF
TGTGCCAGCAGTGACTCACCTAGCTCTGGAGATACGCAGTATTTT
>NA|TRBV18|NA|TRBJ1-5
CASSPPEAGRNQPQHF
TGTGCCAGCTCACCACCGGAGGCAGGGAGGAACCAGCCCCAGCATTTT
>TRBD2|TRBV5-1|NA|TRBJ2-3
CASSSPLAGASTDTQYF
TGCGCCAGCAGCTCCCCCTTAGCGGGGGCCAGCACAGATACGCAGTATTTT
>NA|TRBV2|NA|TRBJ2-7
CASSEALIAWDFDYEQYF
TGTGCCAGCAGTGAAGCTCTTATCGCCTGGGACTTCGACTACGAGCAGTACTTC
>NA|TRBV6-1|NA|TRBJ1-2
CASSEEASFTNYGYTF
TGTGCCAGCAGTGAAGAGGCGTCTTTCACCAACTATGGCTACACCTTC
>TRBD2|TRBV2|NA|TRBJ2-2
CASSPLAGAAGGELFF
TGTGCCAGCAGTCCCTTAGCGGGAGCGGCTGGCGGGGAGCTGTTTTTT
>NA|TRBV5-4|NA|TRBJ2-1
CASSLAPGSYNEQFF
TGTGCCAGCAGCTTGGCTCCGGGCTCCTACAATGAGCAGTTCTTC
>TRBD1|TRBV10-2|NA|TRBJ2-7
CASSKRTGDYEQYF
TGCGCCAGCAGTAAAAGGACAGGGGACTACGAGCAGTACTTC
>NA|TRBV5-1|NA|TRBJ2-7
CASSLAASGVNEQYF
TGCGCCAGCAGCTTGGCCGCTTCAGGGGTTAACGAGCAGTACTTC
>TRBD1|TRBV28|few|TRBJ2-5
CASSPNPGTVKYQETQYF
TGTGCCAGCAGTCCGAACCCCGGGACAGTTAAGTACCAAGAGACCCAGTACTTC
>TRBD2|TRBV12-5|NA|TRBJ2-1
CASGLLLAGASNEQFF
TGTGCTAGTGGTTTACTCCTAGCGGGAGCGTCCAATGAGCAGTTCTTC
>NA|TRBV2|once|TRBJ2-7
CASRQGPVEQYF
TGTGCCAGCAGACAGGGACCCGTTGAGCAGTACTTC
>TRBD2|TRBV18|NA|TRBJ2-1
CASSPRAPGGPYNEQFF
TGTGCCAGCTCACCAAGGGCTCCGGGAGGGCCCTACAATGAGCAGTTCTTC
>NA|TRBV9|once|TRBJ2-3
CASSVDVTADTQYF
TGTGCCAGCAGCGTAGATGTCACCGCAGATACGCAGTATTTT
>NA|TRBV5-4|NA|TRBJ2-5
CASSLWGAETQYF
TGTGCCAGCAGCTTGTGGGGCGCGGAGACCCAGTACTTC
>NA|TRBV29-1|NA|TRBJ1-6
CSVGSGNSPLHF
TGCAGCGTTGGCAGTGGGAATTCACCCCTCCACTTT
>NA|TRBV27|NA|TRBJ1-5
CASSFRQECNQPQHF
TGTGCCAGCAGTTTCCGACAGGAGTGCAATCAGCCCCAGCATTTT
>NA|TRBV5-1|NA|TRBJ1-4
CASSRGSSTNEKLFF
TGCGCCAGCAGCCGGGGATCCTCAACTAATGAAAAACTGTTTTTT
>TRBD2|TRBV6-1|many|TRBJ2-3
CASSGLAGGPDTQYF
TGTGCCAGCAGTGGACTAGCGGGAGGGCCCGATACGCAGTATTTT